Sequencing of this T cell receptor beta chain was carried out in a study of post-analysis software for immune sequencing data. Study-level background: Patients had relapsing-remitting, secondary progressive or progressive-relapsing multiple sclerosis; some lacked subtype.

There are 13 residues in the CDR3. V dropped 4 bases and J dropped 8 bases, with 15 bases sitting between them. The germline V gene encodes CDR1 SQVTM and CDR2 ANQGSEA. Study-level results: Under F measure analysis, samples from one preparation batch co-clustered strongly. In patients, about 5 TRBV segments were more frequent than in controls, with TRBV5-6, TRBV5-1 and TRBV20-1 among them. Compared against controls, patients with multiple sclerosis displayed significantly lower normalized Chao1 diversity.

As for this clonotype: The antigen remains undetermined.

Included in the TCR beta cDNA libraries were unique molecular identifiers. Each CDR3 protein is one row after TCRdb ran MiXCR on the PCR reads. The sample records about 820,000 distinct CDR3 sequences, 53% being singletons. The sample was blood. This clonotype originated in a girl under 18 with multiple sclerosis. This sequence joins TRBV29-1 and TRBJ2-1; TRBD2 might be the D (5 bases). The CDR3 DNA reads TGCAGCGTTGGCCGGCACCTTAGCGATGAGCAGTTCTTC. It is translated as CSVGRHLSDEQFF.